This TCR beta chain emerged from a study of cytomegalovirus exposure and HLA in healthy donors. Study-wide results and caveats: Later, an analysis found that common viral pathogens appeared to be linked with several of the most significant clusters. Some TCR beta chains (164 of them) were listed as cytomegalovirus-associated. The classifier, whose performance was assessed in both the original and validation cohorts, reportedly diagnosed cytomegalovirus status with high specificity and sensitivity. In a later analysis, HLA-C alleles had the fewest associated TCRs, DRB1 alleles the most.

The primer mix had 60 Vbeta and 13 Jbeta primers. Libraries were prepared by immunoSEQ multiplex PCR; TCRdb keeps only in-frame clonotypes and omits some of them. The sample has roughly 120,000 clones, approximately 74% seen once. As to this clone: As yet, its antigen is unknown.

Sequencing was done on a sample of PBMCs. The sequence derives from a man aged 40-49 years in good health and CMV-seropositive.

The CDR3 here is CASSVSGGAETQYF. CDR3 sequence (DNA): TGTGCCAGCAGTGTGAGCGGGGGGGCGGAGACCCAGTACTTC. V and J are TRBV6-4 and TRBJ2-5, with TRBD2 matching over 10 bases. The germline V gene has CDR1 MRHNA and CDR2 SNTAGT. The V segment lost 4 bases and the J segment 5 bases; nucleotides outside the gene matches: 4. There are 14 residues in the CDR3.